At least ten counts were recorded for the clone carrying this T cell receptor beta chain. iRepertoire HTBI primers and Arm-PCR of CDR3 regions built TCR beta libraries. Each CDR3 protein gets one entry after TCRdb re-called the multiplex PCR reads with MiXCR. This table has around 500,000 distinct CDR3 sequences, 15% to 20% appearing once. Time point defined: newly diagnosed GD, antithyroid drugs for less than 3 months. PBMC RNA served as the TCR library source. A volume of around 9.9 milliliters of peripheral blood was collected in EDTA tubes. This record comes from a study of regulatory T cells in long-lasting Graves disease. Study-level background: Graves' patients who were just diagnosed had used antithyroid drugs for under 3 months.

The V end was cut by 3 bases, the J end by 7 bases, with 9 bases between. The CDR3 runs 12 residues. These data were also filed under a second study, of T cells in Graves' hyperthyroidism and ophthalmopathy. Per that paper: HTBI primers were the set used in a first-round RT-PCR of the TCR CDR3.

V is TRBV12-3 or TRBV12-4 and J is TRBJ1-2; no clear D gene. The TCR originated in a woman aged 40 to 65 with Graves disease. Here the sequenced sample was peripheral blood mononuclear cells (PBMCs), taken at new diagnosis, from a patient treated with antithyroid drugs. CDR3 region: CASSFTLVGYTF. The CDR3 nucleotides read TGTGCCAGCAGTTTCACCCTAGTTGGCTACACCTTC.